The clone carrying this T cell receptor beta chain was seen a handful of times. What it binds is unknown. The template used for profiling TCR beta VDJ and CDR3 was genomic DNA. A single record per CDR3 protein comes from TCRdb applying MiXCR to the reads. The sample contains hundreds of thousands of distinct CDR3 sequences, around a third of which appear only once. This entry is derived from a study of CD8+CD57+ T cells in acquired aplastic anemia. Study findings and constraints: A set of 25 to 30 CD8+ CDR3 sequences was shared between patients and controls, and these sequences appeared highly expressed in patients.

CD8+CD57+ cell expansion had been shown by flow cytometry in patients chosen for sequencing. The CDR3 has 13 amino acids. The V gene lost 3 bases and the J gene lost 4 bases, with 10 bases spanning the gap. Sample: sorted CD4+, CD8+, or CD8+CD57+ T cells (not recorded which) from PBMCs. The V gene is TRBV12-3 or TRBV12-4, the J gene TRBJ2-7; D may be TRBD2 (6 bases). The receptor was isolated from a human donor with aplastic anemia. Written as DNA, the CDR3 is TGTGCCAGCAGTTTCCTAGCGCAATACGAGCAGTACTTC. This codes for CASSFLAQYEQYF.